The following is a TCR beta chain sequence with its context. This clonotype was recorded many times. No cognate antigen has been identified for it. Base quality data are lacking; no much larger clone is found one base away. Receptors were amplified or captured by multiplex PCR. The sequencer was an Illumina HiSeq 4000. To build TCR beta libraries, CDR3 regions were amplified by Arm-PCR using iRepertoire HTBI primers. PCR products were gel purified before sequencing. Under the source paper's analysis protocol: Gene usage analysis of CDR3 amino acid clonotypes relied on the 60 or so TRBV and 13 to 15 TRBJ segments identified across samples. COPE and FqMerger were used to merge the filtered high-quality paired reads into contigs. Contigs were aligned with BLAST to IMGT TRBV, TRBD and TRBJ reference genes, and CDR3 was defined per IMGT. Any clonotype with a frequency above 0.1% was counted as a highly expanded clone. Repertoire diversity was measured by Shannon entropy, and V-J evenness by the Gini coefficient. A clonotype found in more than one individual was treated as public. Starting from the raw public reads, TCRdb applied fastp trimming at Q25, assembled clones with MiXCR and retained in-frame beta chains. For every CDR3 protein sequence, its rows merge into one entry that carries the most common genes and DNA. These V and J calls derive from TCRdb rather than the authors' analysis. A total of hundreds of thousands of distinct CDR3 sequences appear in this sample, roughly 20% of them only once. The ten largest clones add up to 7.8% of the sample.

This sample was included in a study of regulatory T cells in long-lasting Graves disease (dated by TCRdb to the early 2020s). Study-level background: To count as having persistent Graves' disease, a patient had to have received antithyroid drug treatment for over 5 years with TSH receptor autoantibodies remaining persistently positive. Patients with persistent Graves' disease were compared with patients with newly diagnosed Graves' disease using TCR sequencing and RNA sequencing of peripheral blood. The study took place in China and was registered as a clinical trial. TCR sequencing covered around 13 persistent and 20 or so newly diagnosed Graves' disease patients, around 35 samples in total. On average, persistent Graves' disease patients in the clinical cohort had been on antithyroid drugs for eight to twelve years. Paper-wide results and their limitations: Only the TCR beta chain was sequenced and analyzed. A larger number of public clonotypes was shared among persistent patients (over 2,500) than among newly diagnosed patients (roughly 930). The study examined only peripheral blood because the primary lesion, thyroid tissue, could not be accessed. Lower TCR Shannon entropy and fewer highly expanded clones were observed in persistent Graves' disease patients than in newly diagnosed patients, which suggested clonal expansion. The authors noted that the small sample size was a limitation that may lower accuracy.

This specimen's time point label, interpreted: persistent/refractory GD, antithyroid drugs over 5 years with positive TRAb. For both TCR sequencing and RNA sequencing, RNA was extracted from PBMCs using TRIzol. The diagnosis of Graves' disease was made according to American Thyroid Association guidelines. The patients came from an endocrinology department in Xi'an, China. Each patient gave roughly 10 milliliters of peripheral blood, collected in an EDTA anticoagulant tube. PBMCs were isolated by Ficoll Paque Plus density gradient separation without further T cell sorting. An Agilent 2100 Bioanalyzer and agarose gel were used to check RNA quality, while a NanoDrop 2000 measured RNA concentration. Sequencing was performed on peripheral blood mononuclear cells (PBMCs), taken when the disease was refractory, from a patient treated with antithyroid drugs. This sequence was found in a female donor with Graves disease.

The CDR3: CASTLGGARGYTF. The base sequence is TGTGCCAGCACCTTGGGGGGGGCGCGGGGCTACACCTTC. The chain uses TRBV12-3 or TRBV12-4 and TRBJ1-2; TRBD1 might be the D gene, on 6 matching bases. The CDR3 sequence holds 13 residues, the cysteine and phenylalanine included. The CDR3 DNA has 39 bases and is translated from base 1. V is cut by 7 bases and J by 8 bases, and the space between the germline ends is 17 bases.